The 22 T cell receptor beta chains reported below all come from one sample, sequenced in a study of long-term antiretroviral therapy in people with HIV. Samples were assayed with immunoSEQ v3.0 at survey level. TCRdb keeps only in-frame clones here, not all; method: immunoSEQ multiplex PCR. The sample has 15,000 to 20,000 clones, about 80% seen once. Here the sequenced sample was unsorted PBMCs, taken just before starting antiretroviral therapy. These receptors were taken from a man aged 40-49 years with HIV.

The chain links TRBV2 to TRBJ2-7; unclear D gene. Germline V gene data show CDR1 as SNHLY and CDR2 as FYNNEI. V was clipped by 4 bases and J by 4 bases, with 14 bases between them. The CDR3 runs to 14 residues. The CDR3 sequence is CASSGQDGNYEQYF. CDR3 in DNA: TGTGCCAGCAGTGGTCAGGACGGAAATTACGAGCAGTACTTC.

The rearrangement joins TRBV19 to TRBJ1-2, with no clear D. The CDR3 has 13 amino acids. The germline CDR1 and CDR2 sequences are LNHDA and SQIVND (reference sequence). Trimming took off 5 bases at V and 3 bases at J, with 10 bases between the two ends. The CDR3 nucleotides read TGTGCCAGTAGTTTTGCCCTGGACTATGGCTACACCTTC. Translation gives CASSFALDYGYTF.

The rearrangement uses TRBV4-1 and TRBJ2-7, with D unclear. The CDR3 covers 14 residues. The germline CDR1 and CDR2 sequences are MGHRA and YSYEKL. Deletions cut 4 bases from V and 0 bases from J, with 10 bases between. CDR3 sequence: CASSRPGFSYEQYF. The CDR3 DNA reads TGCGCCAGCAGCCGACCGGGCTTCTCCTACGAGCAGTACTTC.

The rearrangement links TRBV25-1 to TRBJ2-6; D might be TRBD1 (5 bases). The CDR3 sequence is 15 residues long. The V end was cut by 3 bases, the J end by 2 bases, with 8 bases between. Germline CDR1 reads MGHDK; CDR2 reads SYGVNS. The CDR3 DNA is TGTGCCAGCAGTGACTCAGGGACTGGGGCCAACGTCCTGACTTTC. Protein sequence: CASSDSGTGANVLTF.

This sequence joins TRBV5-1 and TRBJ2-1; 11 bases line up with TRBD2. The CDR3 sequence is 17 residues long. Trimming took 4 bases from V and 2 from J; bases not matched to a gene: 8. CDR1 is SGHRS, CDR2 YFSETQ, per germline. CDR3 DNA sequence: TGCGCCAGCAGCGGGACCCTAGCGGGAGGCCCCTACAATGAGCAGTTCTTC. Protein sequence: CASSGTLAGGPYNEQFF.

The chain couples TRBV19 to TRBJ2-3; tentative D call: TRBD2 (5 bases). V lost 5 bases and J 0 bases, leaving 12 bases between the germline ends. CDR1 is LNHDA and CDR2 is SQIVND in the germline V gene (reference sequence). The CDR3 length is 15 residues. CDR3 nucleotides: TGTGCCAGTAGTCCGTGGGGAGCAAGCACAGATACGCAGTATTTT. Translated, it gives CASSPWGASTDTQYF. Together with reference TRBV19 and TRBJ2-3, the CDR3 gives the full variable domain: DGGITQSPKYLFRKEGQNVTLSCEQNLNHDAMYWYRQDPGQGLRLIYYSQIVNDFQKGDIAEGYSVSREKKESFPLTVTSAQKNPTAFYLCASSPWGASTDTQYFGPGTRLTVL.

The chain uses TRBV9 and TRBJ1-3; 10 bases align to TRBD1. V lost 3 bases, J lost 8 bases, and 8 bases stayed unmatched. The CDR3 loop spans 15 amino acids. Germline loops: CDR1 SGDLS, CDR2 YYNGEE. CDR3 DNA sequence: TGTGCCAGCAGCGGGGTGACAGGGGGCTTCGACACCATATATTTT. The encoded protein is CASSGVTGGFDTIYF.

This clone was detected only once. The J gene is TRBJ1-4, the V gene TRBV5-1; D call uncertain. V shed 0 bases and J shed 0 bases, with 9 bases lying between them. This CDR3 contains 16 residues. CDR1 and CDR2 (germline): SGHRS, YFSETQ. CDR3 loop: CASSLGRPATNEKLFF. CDR3 DNA: TGCGCCAGCAGCTTGGGGCGACCAGCAACTAATGAAAAACTGTTTTTT.

CDR3 amino acids: CASSSPGPDEAFF. For the CDR3, the DNA is TGTGCCAGCAGTTCCCCGGGCCCGGATGAAGCTTTCTTT. V gene TRBV6-5 combines with J gene TRBJ1-1; D is ambiguous. This CDR3 has 13 amino acids. The V end lost 4 bases, the J end lost 7 bases, and 13 bases lay between the germline ends. CDR1 and CDR2 (germline): MNHEY, SVGAGI.

The rearrangement joins TRBV6-1 to TRBJ2-7, with D tentatively TRBD1 or TRBD2 (5 bases each). The CDR3 is made up of 14 amino acids. V was shortened by 4 bases and J by 5 bases, with 15 bases between the two germline ends. CDR1 is MNHNS and CDR2 is SASEGT in the germline V gene. The CDR3 protein is CASSGDLWVHEQYF. For the CDR3, the DNA is TGTGCCAGCAGTGGGGACCTCTGGGTCCACGAGCAGTACTTC.

This clone has only a few counts. V gene TRBV7-9 combines with J gene TRBJ1-1, with D unclear. Looked up from germline, CDR1 is SEHNR and CDR2 is FQNEAQ (reference sequence). The CDR3 length is 12 residues. Deletions cut 4 bases from V and 6 bases from J, with 9 bases between. The CDR3 reads CASSSGGSEAFF. The CDR3 region has the DNA TGTGCCAGCAGCTCTGGAGGGTCTGAAGCTTTCTTT.

By share, this clone ranks as medium-sized. The chain uses TRBV5-5 and TRBJ2-7, with D unclear. V lost 0 bases, J lost 1 base, and 11 bases lay in between. The CDR3 loop spans 15 amino acids. Germline values: CDR1 SGHKS, CDR2 YYEKEE (reference sequence). CDR3 protein: CASSLAIRRSYEQYF. The CDR3 coding sequence is TGTGCCAGCAGCTTGGCCATCAGGCGATCCTACGAGCAGTACTTC.

This sequence joins TRBV10-1 and TRBJ2-5; 7 bases are shared with TRBD2. The CDR3 is 14 amino acids. J gave up 3 bases and V 3 bases, and 4 bases lay outside the gene matches. Germline V lookup: CDR1 WNHNN, CDR2 SYGVQD (reference sequence). CDR3 residues: CASSEPGGEETQYF. The DNA for the CDR3 is TGCGCCAGCAGTGAACCGGGAGGAGAAGAGACCCAGTACTTC.

This clone came up a few times. The rearrangement uses TRBV7-3 and TRBJ2-1, with D perhaps matching TRBD1 (6 bases). The CDR3 runs 13 residues. Germline lookup yields CDR1 SGHTA and CDR2 FQGTGA. Trimming cost V 5 bases and J 8 bases, with 13 bases left between them. This CDR3 is CASSVRQVDEQFF. Written as DNA, the CDR3 is TGTGCCAGCAGCGTCAGACAGGTAGATGAGCAGTTCTTC.

This chain links TRBV6-1 with TRBJ2-7; tentative D call: TRBD1 (6 bases). The V end was cut by 7 bases, the J end by 2 bases, with 12 bases between. Germline V gene lookup returns CDR1 MNHNS and CDR2 SASEGT. The CDR3 runs 13 residues. The CDR3 DNA reads TGTGCCAGCAACAGGGAGAATACCTACGAGCAGTACTTC. Translated, it gives CASNRENTYEQYF.

This sequence joins TRBV29-1 and TRBJ1-2, with 9 bases aligning to TRBD1. The J segment lost 3 bases and the V segment lost 2 bases, leaving 1 base of the junction unmatched. The CDR3 has 13 amino acids. The V gene's germline CDR1 is SQVTM and CDR2 ANQGSEA. The CDR3 bases are TGCAGCGTTGAAAGGGACAGGGACTATGGCTACACCTTC. It translates to CSVERDRDYGYTF.

V is TRBV27 and J is TRBJ2-5; D uncertain. Germline CDR1 and CDR2: MNHEY and SMNVEV (reference sequence). The CDR3 consists of 12 residues. V lost 5 bases to trimming and J lost 4 bases, with 8 bases between them. The CDR3 DNA reads as TGTGCCAGCAGTCCCCATGGAGAGACCCAGTACTTC. This encodes CASSPHGETQYF.

This chain uses TRBV7-3 with TRBJ1-1; no clear D gene. The CDR3 spans 13 residues. Germline CDR1 is SGHTA and CDR2 is FQGTGA. The germline V and J ends were trimmed by 2 bases and 3 bases, with 7 bases remaining between them. CDR3 amino acids: CASSLSGDTEAFF. CDR3 sequence (DNA): TGTGCCAGCAGCTTATCCGGGGACACTGAAGCTTTCTTT.

The genes are TRBV2 and TRBJ2-2; a possible D gene is TRBD2 (5 bases). Trimming took off 4 bases at V and 0 bases at J, with 6 bases between the two ends. Germline V lookup: CDR1 SNHLY, CDR2 FYNNEI. CDR3 length: 14 residues. The DNA for the CDR3 is TGTGCCAGCAGTGGAGGGACGAACACCGGGGAGCTGTTTTTT. This codes for CASSGGTNTGELFF. The full variable domain, its missing parts supplied by reference TRBV2 and TRBJ2-2, is EPEVTQTPSHQVTQMGQEVILRCVPISNHLYFYWYRQILGQKVEFLVSFYNNEISEKSEIFDDQFSVERPDGSNFTLKIRSTKLEDSAMYFCASSGGTNTGELFFGEGSRLTVL.

The chain recombines TRBV7-3 with TRBJ2-1; D perhaps matches TRBD1 (6 bases). Germline-derived CDR1 and CDR2 are SGHTA and FQGTGA. Trimming cost V 5 bases and J 7 bases, with 15 bases left between them. CDR3 size: 14 residues. The CDR3 coding sequence is TGTGCCAGCAGCCTACCCGGGACACAAAATGAGCAGTTCTTC. It yields the protein CASSLPGTQNEQFF.

The V call is TRBV14, the J call TRBJ1-1, with TRBD1 identical over 8 bases. The germline CDR1 and CDR2 sequences are SGHDN and FVKESK. J lost 0 bases, V lost 4 bases, and 1 base had no gene match. The CDR3 length is 14 residues. The DNA of the CDR3 is TGTGCCAGCAGCCCGGACAGGGTGAACACTGAAGCTTTCTTT. As protein: CASSPDRVNTEAFF.

This chain connects TRBV5-6 to TRBJ1-2, with D tentatively TRBD1 (5 bases). There are 13 residues in the CDR3. With 5 bases removed from V and 6 bases from J, the gap between germline ends came to 14 bases. Germline lookup yields CDR1 SGHDT and CDR2 YYEEEE. CDR3 residues: CASRLQEADGYTF. In nucleotides, the CDR3 is TGTGCCAGCAGGCTACAGGAAGCTGATGGCTACACCTTC. Full variable domain (remainder filled in from reference TRBV5-6 and TRBJ1-2): DAGVTQSPTHLIKTRGQQVTLRCSPKSGHDTVSWYQQALGQGPQFIFQYYEEEERQRGNFPDRFSGHQFPNYSSELNVNALLLGDSALYLCASRLQEADGYTFGSGTRLTVV.